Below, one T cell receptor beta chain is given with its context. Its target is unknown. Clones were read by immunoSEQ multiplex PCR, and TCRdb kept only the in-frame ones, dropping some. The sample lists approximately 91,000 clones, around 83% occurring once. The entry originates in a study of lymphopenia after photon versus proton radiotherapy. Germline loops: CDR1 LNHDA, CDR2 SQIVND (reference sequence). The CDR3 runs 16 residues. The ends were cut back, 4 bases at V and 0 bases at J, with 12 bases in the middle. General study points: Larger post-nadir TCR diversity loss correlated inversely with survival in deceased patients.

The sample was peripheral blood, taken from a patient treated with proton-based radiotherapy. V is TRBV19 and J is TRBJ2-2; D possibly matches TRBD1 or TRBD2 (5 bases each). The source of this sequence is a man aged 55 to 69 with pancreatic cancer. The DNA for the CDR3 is TGTGCCAGTAGTAGGACCGGGGCTCCGAACACCGGGGAGCTGTTTTTT. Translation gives CASSRTGAPNTGELFF. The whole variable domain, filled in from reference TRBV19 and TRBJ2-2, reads DGGITQSPKYLFRKEGQNVTLSCEQNLNHDAMYWYRQDPGQGLRLIYYSQIVNDFQKGDIAEGYSVSREKKESFPLTVTSAQKNPTAFYLCASSRTGAPNTGELFFGEGSRLTVL.